The T cell receptor (beta chain) described here comes from a study of T cell responses to AZD1222 COVID-19 vaccine. Study as a whole: Analyses pooled second doses at about 4 or about 12 weeks.

Notes on this clone: Its antigen is undetermined.

The germline V and J ends were trimmed by 9 bases and 7 bases, with 19 bases remaining between them. The CDR3 is made up of 15 amino acids. Germline lookup yields CDR1 MNHEY and CDR2 SMNVEV (reference sequence). Generated by immunoSEQ multiplex PCR, the TCRdb table keeps only in-frame clones and is missing some. This repertoire shows approximately 150,000 clones, roughly nine tenths found once; its top ten account for 1.5% to 2%. Findings and limits, study-wide: Epitopes outside B.1.351 and B.1.1.7 mutated regions reportedly drew nearly half of spike TCRs.

The receptor was isolated from an adult in good health. The sample consisted of peripheral blood, taken on day 0 of AZD1222 vaccination. The chain employs TRBV27 and TRBJ1-6; D call uncertain. CDR3 protein: CASSPRALVNSPLHF. CDR3 nucleotides: TGTGCCAGTTCTCCCCGGGCCTTGGTGAATTCACCCCTCCACTTT.